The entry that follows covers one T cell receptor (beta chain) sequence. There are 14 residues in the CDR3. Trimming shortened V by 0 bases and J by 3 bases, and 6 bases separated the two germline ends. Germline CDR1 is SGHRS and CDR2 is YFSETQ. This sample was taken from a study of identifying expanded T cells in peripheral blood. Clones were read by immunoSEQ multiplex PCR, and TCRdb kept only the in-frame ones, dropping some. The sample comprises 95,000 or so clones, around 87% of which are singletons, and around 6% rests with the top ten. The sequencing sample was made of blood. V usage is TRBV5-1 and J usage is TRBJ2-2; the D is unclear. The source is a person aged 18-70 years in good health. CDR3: CASSLGSYTGELFF. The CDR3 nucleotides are TGCGCCAGCAGCTTGGGCAGTTACACCGGGGAGCTGTTTTTT. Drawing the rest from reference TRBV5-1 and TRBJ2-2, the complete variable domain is KAGVTQTPRYLIKTRGQQVTLSCSPISGHRSVSWYQQTPGQGLQFLFEYFSETQRNKGNFPGRFSGRQFSNSRSEMNVSTLELGDSALYLCASSLGSYTGELFFGEGSRLTVL.